The 31 T cell receptor beta chains below come from one sample, sequenced in a study of blood T cells in healthy people across ages. PCR was performed a second time for about 7 to 11 cycles using a sample-barcoded 5' primer and a J-beta primer mix. TCRdb called the 5' RACE reads again in MiXCR, with one record for every CDR3 protein. The table records about 840,000 distinct CDR3 sequences, 29% of them present only once. These sequences were also reported in another study, on T cells of mothers and their children.

Sequences were obtained from blood. The receptors stem from a woman aged 40-49 years in good health.

The gene calls are TRBV6-5 and TRBJ2-1; D is perhaps TRBD2 (5 bases). The CDR3 extends over 17 amino acids. From germline, CDR1 is MNHEY and CDR2 SVGAGI. Trimming stripped 0 bases from V and 0 bases from J, with 12 bases between. This chain's CDR3 is CASSYSFRGSSYNEQFF. The CDR3 nucleotides read TGTGCCAGCAGTTACTCGTTCCGAGGGAGCTCCTACAATGAGCAGTTCTTC.

The CDR3 sequence is CASSLTSQGVYEQYF. The DNA for the CDR3 is TGCGCCAGCAGCTTGACTAGTCAGGGGGTCTACGAGCAGTACTTC. The V and J genes are TRBV5-1 and TRBJ2-5; 7 nucleotides match TRBD1. The J call is in doubt because the DNA end fits TRBJ2-7 better. Germline V gene data show CDR1 as SGHRS and CDR2 as YFSETQ. The CDR3 is 15 amino acids.

As for this clonotype: One junction end does not reproduce the germline sequence, and a read error may be involved. This chain joins TRBV4-1 and TRBJ2-1; TRBD1 aligns across 8 bases. This CDR3 comprises 15 residues. Germline V gives CDR1 MGHRA, CDR2 YSYEKL. This CDR3 reads CAGSQESQGALEQFF. As DNA, the CDR3 is TGCGCCGGCAGCCAAGAGTCCCAGGGGGCCTTGGAGCAGTTCTTC.

The chain carries TRBV6-2 or TRBV6-3 and TRBJ2-1, with D unclear. V lost 2 bases, J lost 15 bases, and 14 bases lay in between. CDR1 MNHEY and CDR2 SVGEGT come from the germline V gene. This CDR3 has 12 amino acids. CDR3 amino acids: CASSYAPAEGFF. CDR3 nucleotide sequence: TGTGCCAGCAGTTACGCGCCCGCGGAAGGGTTCTTC.

The chain joins TRBV15 to TRBJ2-7, with a tentative D call TRBD1 (6 bases). Germline values: CDR1 LNHNV, CDR2 YYDKDF (reference sequence). V was pared by 0 bases and J by 4 bases, with 10 bases between. The CDR3 contains 14 residues. CDR3 residues: CATSRDQQGYEQYF. DNA for the CDR3: TGTGCCACCAGCAGAGATCAGCAGGGGTACGAGCAGTACTTC.

This clonotype was counted between two and nine times. The chain has TRBV11-2 and TRBJ2-7; D possibly uses TRBD1 or TRBD2 (5 bases each). In germline, CDR1 is SGHAT, CDR2 FQNNGV. This CDR3 comprises 12 residues. CDR3 sequence (DNA): TGTGCAGAGATGGGGGACGGTTACGAGCAGTACTTC. It encodes CAEMGDGYEQYF.

Concerning this clonotype: A read error is likely, as this CDR3 ends without the conserved phenylalanine or tryptophan. The chain is built from TRBV29-1 and TRBJ1-4, with 10 bases lining up with TRBD1. CDR1 and CDR2 (germline): SQVTM, ANQGSEA. Trimming took 7 bases from V and 8 from J; bases not matched to a gene: 4. The CDR3 has 12 residues. CDR3 sequence (DNA): TGCAGCGCGGGACAGGGGAGGGAAAAACTGTTTCTT. It codes for CSAGQGREKLFL.

This clonotype appeared once. This sequence joins TRBV30 and TRBJ2-7, with D perhaps TRBD1 or TRBD2 (5 bases each). The J call may be wrong; the DNA end is better matched by TRBJ2-5. This CDR3 spans 14 amino acids. Germline V gives CDR1 GTSNPN, CDR2 SVGIG (reference sequence). CDR3 sequence reads: CAFGPGMGDGTQYF. The CDR3 nucleotides read TGTGCCTTTGGACCAGGGATGGGAGATGGGACCCAGTACTTC.

This clonotype was counted at least ten times. The junction and the germline gene differ at one end; a read error may be behind it. The genes are TRBV7-2 and TRBJ1-1; D is uncertain. The CDR3 is made up of 13 amino acids. The germline gives CDR1 SGHTA, CDR2 FQGNSA. The CDR3: CASSLSWNTEAFF. CDR3 nucleotides: TGCGCCAGCAGCTTGAGTTGGAACACTGAAGCTTTCTTT.

V usage is TRBV29-1 and J usage is TRBJ1-1, with D tentatively TRBD1 (6 bases). V was shortened by 2 bases and J by 5 bases, with 15 bases between the two germline ends. The CDR3 is made up of 14 amino acids. Germline V CDR1 and CDR2: SQVTM, ANQGSEA. The CDR3, as DNA: TGCAGCGTTGAAAGCGGGGGGGCAGGGACTGAAGCTTTCTTT. It codes for CSVESGGAGTEAFF.

This chain connects TRBV5-1 to TRBJ1-1; D unclear. Trimming stripped 3 bases from V and 11 bases from J, with 17 bases between. The V gene's germline CDR1 is SGHRS and CDR2 YFSETQ. The CDR3 extends over 13 amino acids. CDR3 region: CASSSPVGERAFF. CDR3 sequence (DNA): TGCGCCAGCAGCTCACCTGTAGGAGAACGCGCTTTCTTT.

A few counts support this clonotype. The genes are TRBV4-1 and TRBJ1-1, with D perhaps matching TRBD1 (5 bases). Germline assignment: CDR1 MGHRA and CDR2 YSYEKL. The CDR3 is 15 amino acids. The V gene lost 1 base and the J gene lost 4 bases, with 13 bases spanning the gap. The CDR3 nucleotides are TGCGCCAGCAGCCAAGGGCCCGGGACCGGCACTGAAGCTTTCTTT. It specifies CASSQGPGTGTEAFF.

The genes are TRBV9 and TRBJ2-1; tentatively, D is TRBD1 or TRBD2 (6 bases each). Looked up from germline, CDR1 is SGDLS and CDR2 is YYNGEE. This CDR3 spans 15 amino acids. V was pared by 0 bases and J by 5 bases, with 12 bases between. The CDR3 DNA reads TGTGCCAGCAGCGTAGAAGGGGGGCTTAACAATGAGCAGTTCTTC. This codes for CASSVEGGLNNEQFF.

This clonotype has more than one count but fewer than ten. This chain uses TRBV29-1 with TRBJ2-1, with D possibly matching TRBD1 (6 bases). The CDR3 contains 13 residues. In germline, CDR1 is SQVTM, CDR2 ANQGSEA. V was shortened by 4 bases and J by 6 bases, with 13 bases between the two germline ends. CDR3 protein: CSVGPGQPNEQFF. CDR3 bases: TGCAGCGTTGGGCCTGGACAGCCCAATGAGCAGTTCTTC.

The rearrangement uses TRBV4-1 and TRBJ2-7; TRBD1 or TRBD2 may be the D gene (5 bases each). Trimming pared 1 base from V and 7 bases from J, leaving 26 bases between. Per germline, CDR1 MGHRA and CDR2 YSYEKL. The CDR3 spans 18 residues. For the CDR3, the DNA is TGCGCCAGCAGCCAAGGTGTGTTTTCCAGGGCCGCGGGTAATGAGCAGTACTTC. It encodes CASSQGVFSRAAGNEQYF.

The chain has TRBV6-6 and TRBJ2-5; no reliable D call. The germline V gene encodes CDR1 MNHNY and CDR2 SVGAGI (reference sequence). The V and J ends lost 6 bases and 3 bases respectively, with 17 bases between them. The CDR3 extends over 15 amino acids. The DNA for the CDR3 is TGTGCCAGCAGCCACGGGTCAAACTGGGAAGAGACCCAGTACTTC. Protein product: CASSHGSNWEETQYF.

At least ten counts were recorded for this clonotype. The V gene is TRBV29-1, the J gene TRBJ2-1; tentatively, D is TRBD2 (6 bases). Trimming took 7 bases from V and 2 from J, leaving 15 bases between them. Germline V lookup: CDR1 SQVTM, CDR2 ANQGSEA. This CDR3 has 14 amino acids. The CDR3 sequence is CSAFSGGTYNEQFF. The CDR3 DNA reads as TGCAGCGCCTTTAGCGGAGGTACCTACAATGAGCAGTTCTTC.

This clonotype turned up a few times. The chain combines TRBV7-9 with TRBJ1-2; D gene unclear. V dropped 1 base and J dropped 6 bases, with 30 bases sitting between them. Per germline, CDR1 SEHNR and CDR2 FQNEAQ (reference sequence). The CDR3 extends over 20 amino acids. CDR3 sequence (DNA): TGTGCCAGCAGCTTAGACCCCCCCTCTATTGACAAGCCCATTCCGGATGGCTACACCTTC. This sequence encodes CASSLDPPSIDKPIPDGYTF.

The chain combines TRBV5-1 with TRBJ1-2, with 9 positions matching TRBD1. V gave up 4 bases and J gave up 7 bases; unmatched junction bases: 8. CDR3 length: 14 residues. Germline V gene sequence: CDR1 SGHRS, CDR2 YFSETQ. CDR3 loop: CASSRSGTGPGYTF. CDR3 bases: TGCGCCAGCAGCAGATCTGGGACAGGGCCTGGCTACACCTTC.

In nucleotides, the CDR3 is TGTGCCAGCAGTTACTCAGGGGCCCTCTCCTACGAGCAGTACTTC. Protein sequence: CASSYSGALSYEQYF. The chain employs TRBV6-5 and TRBJ2-7; D is perhaps TRBD1 (5 bases). Germline loops: CDR1 MNHEY, CDR2 SVGAGI. The ends were cut back, 0 bases at V and 0 bases at J, with 9 bases in the middle. The CDR3 has 15 amino acids.

This clonotype has a handful of counts. The chain is built from TRBV6-1 and TRBJ1-2; D call uncertain. The ends were cut back, 1 base at V and 6 bases at J, with 9 bases in the middle. There are 13 residues in the CDR3. The germline gives CDR1 MNHNS, CDR2 SASEGT. The DNA for the CDR3 is TGTGCCAGCAGTGAAGTTGGGGTAGATGGCTACACCTTC. It is translated as CASSEVGVDGYTF.

The chain employs TRBV13 and TRBJ2-3, with D tentatively TRBD2 (6 bases). Trimming removed 5 bases from V and 3 bases from J, with 9 bases in between. The CDR3 covers 13 residues. Germline CDR1 and CDR2: PRHDT and FYEKMQ (reference sequence). The CDR3 coding sequence is TGTGCCAGCAGCCAGCGGGTGACAGATACGCAGTATTTT. Encoded protein: CASSQRVTDTQYF.

This clonotype was observed a few times. The chain employs TRBV7-2 and TRBJ1-5, with unresolved D. The germline V gene has CDR1 SGHTA and CDR2 FQGNSA. The CDR3 has 16 amino acids. V was shortened by 0 bases and J by 3 bases, with 12 bases between the two germline ends. The CDR3 DNA reads TGTGCCAGCAGCTTAGCCGGCGGAGGTACCAATCAGCCCCAGCATTTT. It specifies CASSLAGGGTNQPQHF. Drawing the rest from reference TRBV7-2 and TRBJ1-5, the complete variable domain is GAGVSQSPSNKVTEKGKDVELRCDPISGHTALYWYRQSLGQGLEFLIYFQGNSAPDKSGLPSDRFSAERTGGSVSTLTIQRTQQEDSAVYLCASSLAGGGTNQPQHFGDGTRLSIL.

This clonotype was detected ten times or more. V gene TRBV20-1 combines with J gene TRBJ2-5, with a weak D call TRBD1 (6 bases). Germline lookup yields CDR1 DFQATT and CDR2 SNEGSKA (reference sequence). This CDR3 spans 12 amino acids. V was shortened by 5 bases and J by 5 bases, with 12 bases between the two germline ends. The CDR3 coding sequence is TGCAGTGCTGGGGACACGGGTGAGACCCAGTACTTC. Residues: CSAGDTGETQYF.

Turning to this clonotype: A much bigger clone sits one base away, suggesting this may be a read error. This chain connects TRBV15 to TRBJ2-7, with D perhaps matching TRBD2 (7 bases). V was trimmed by 5 bases and J by 3 bases, leaving 20 bases between them. In germline, CDR1 is LNHNV, CDR2 YYDKDF (reference sequence). There are 16 residues in the CDR3. CDR3 loop: CATSATERGAHYEQYF. CDR3 bases: TGTGCCACCAGCGCAACTGAACGGGGGGCCCACTACGAGCAGTACTTC.

V and J are TRBV5-5 and TRBJ2-5; 8 bases are a match to TRBD1. Matching the DNA end better, TRBJ2-7 makes the J call doubtful. This CDR3 is built from 15 residues. Germline values: CDR1 SGHKS, CDR2 YYEKEE (reference sequence). The CDR3 here is CASSGQGNLFDEQYF. The DNA of the CDR3 is TGTGCCAGCAGCGGACAGGGAAACCTCTTCGACGAGCAGTACTTC.

This clonotype appeared once. The genes are TRBV28 and TRBJ2-1, with D tentatively TRBD2 (5 bases). CDR3 length equals 14 residues. CDR1 and CDR2 from the germline V gene are MDHEN and SYDVKM. V gave up 5 bases and J gave up 7 bases, with 15 bases separating them. The CDR3 DNA follows: TGTGCCAGCAGTCCCCTCGGACGGGGTAATGAGCAGTTCTTC. This gives the protein CASSPLGRGNEQFF.

This clonotype was seen at least ten times. The J gene is TRBJ2-1, the V gene TRBV27, with a tentative D call TRBD2 (5 bases). Germline V lookup: CDR1 MNHEY, CDR2 SMNVEV (reference sequence). V lost 7 bases to trimming and J lost 2 bases, with 15 bases between them. This CDR3 spans 15 amino acids. CDR3 DNA: TGTGCCAGCAACCCCTTGCGGGTAACCTACAATGAGCAGTTCTTC. Protein product: CASNPLRVTYNEQFF.

This clonotype was observed a handful of times. The rearrangement uses TRBV28 and TRBJ1-2; a possible D gene is TRBD1 (5 bases). Per germline, CDR1 MDHEN and CDR2 SYDVKM. The CDR3 contains 13 residues. V was clipped by 1 base and J by 5 bases, with 8 bases between them. The CDR3 DNA is TGTGCCAGCAGTTTATTGGAGGGGTATGGCTACACCTTC. Protein product: CASSLLEGYGYTF.

This rearrangement joins TRBV28 to TRBJ1-4; 7 bases match TRBD1. Germline assignment: CDR1 MDHEN and CDR2 SYDVKM. This CDR3 is built from 16 residues. Losses at the gene ends were 6 bases for V and 6 bases for J; bases not matched to a gene: 13. The CDR3 DNA is TGTGCCAGCAGCTACCTGGACAGGCTCAAAGATGAAAAACTGTTTTTT. Its translation: CASSYLDRLKDEKLFF.

In this sample, this clonotype turned up many times. This chain uses TRBV7-3 with TRBJ2-5; 8 nucleotides match TRBD2. V was pared by 2 bases and J by 2 bases, with 13 bases of the junction left unmatched. Germline values: CDR1 SGHTA, CDR2 FQGTGA. CDR3 size: 18 residues. The CDR3 spells CASSLRPSGGALQETQYF. The CDR3 region has the DNA TGTGCCAGCAGCTTACGCCCTTCGGGGGGGGCCCTTCAAGAGACCCAGTACTTC.